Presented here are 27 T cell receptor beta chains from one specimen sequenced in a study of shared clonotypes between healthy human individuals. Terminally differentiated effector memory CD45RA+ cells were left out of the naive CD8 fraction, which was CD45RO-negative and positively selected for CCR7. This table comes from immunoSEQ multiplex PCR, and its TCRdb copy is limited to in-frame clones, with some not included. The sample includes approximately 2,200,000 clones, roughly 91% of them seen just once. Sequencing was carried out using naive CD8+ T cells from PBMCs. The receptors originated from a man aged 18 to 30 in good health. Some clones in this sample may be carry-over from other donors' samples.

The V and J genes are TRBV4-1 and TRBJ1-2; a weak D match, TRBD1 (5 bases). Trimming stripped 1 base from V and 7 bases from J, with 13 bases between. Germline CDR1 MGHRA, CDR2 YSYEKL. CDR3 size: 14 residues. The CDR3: CASSQGPGTSGYTF. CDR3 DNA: TGCGCCAGCAGCCAAGGTCCCGGGACCAGTGGCTACACCTTC.

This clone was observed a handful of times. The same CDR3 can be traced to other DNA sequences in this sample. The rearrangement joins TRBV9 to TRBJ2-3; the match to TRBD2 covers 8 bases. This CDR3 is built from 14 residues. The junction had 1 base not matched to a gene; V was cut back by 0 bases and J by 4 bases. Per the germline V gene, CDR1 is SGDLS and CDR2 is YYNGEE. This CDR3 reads CASSVAGGADTQYF. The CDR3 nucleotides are TGTGCCAGCAGCGTAGCGGGGGGGGCAGATACGCAGTATTTT. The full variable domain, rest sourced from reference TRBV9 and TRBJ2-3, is DSGVTQTPKHLITATGQRVTLRCSPRSGDLSVYWYQQSLDQGLQFLIQYYNGEERAKGNILERFSAQQFPDLHSELNLSSLELGDSALYFCASSVAGGADTQYFGPGTRLTVL.

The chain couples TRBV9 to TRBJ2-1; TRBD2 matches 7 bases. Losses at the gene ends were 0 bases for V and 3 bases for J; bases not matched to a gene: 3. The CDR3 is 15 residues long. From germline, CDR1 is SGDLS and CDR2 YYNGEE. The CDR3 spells CASSVALAVYNEQFF. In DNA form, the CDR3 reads TGTGCCAGCAGCGTAGCTCTAGCGGTCTACAATGAGCAGTTCTTC.

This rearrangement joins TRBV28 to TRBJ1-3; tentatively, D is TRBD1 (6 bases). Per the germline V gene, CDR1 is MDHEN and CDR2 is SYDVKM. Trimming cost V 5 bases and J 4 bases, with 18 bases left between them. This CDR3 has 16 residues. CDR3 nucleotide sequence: TGTGCCAGCAGTGAGATGGGTCGGCAGGGGGGAAACACCATATATTTT. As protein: CASSEMGRQGGNTIYF.

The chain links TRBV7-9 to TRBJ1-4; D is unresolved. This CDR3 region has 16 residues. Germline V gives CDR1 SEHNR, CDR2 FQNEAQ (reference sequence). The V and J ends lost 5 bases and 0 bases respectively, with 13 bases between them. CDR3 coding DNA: TGTGCCAGCAGCCCAATATCTTCTGCAACTAATGAAAAACTGTTTTTT. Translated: CASSPISSATNEKLFF.

In DNA form, the CDR3 reads TGCGCCAGCAGCCAAGAGGGCTCCCCTTACGAGCAGTACTTC. Translating gives CASSQEGSPYEQYF. The chain recombines TRBV4-1 with TRBJ2-7; D not certain. Per germline, CDR1 MGHRA and CDR2 YSYEKL. V dropped 0 bases and J dropped 4 bases, with 10 bases sitting between them. The CDR3 contains 14 residues.

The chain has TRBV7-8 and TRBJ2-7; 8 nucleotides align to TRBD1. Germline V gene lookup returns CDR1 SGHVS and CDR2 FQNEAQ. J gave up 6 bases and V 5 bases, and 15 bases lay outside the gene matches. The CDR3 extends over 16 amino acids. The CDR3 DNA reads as TGTGCCAGCAGCCCCACCCGGAGACAGGGGTCGGGCGAGCAGTACTTC. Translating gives CASSPTRRQGSGEQYF.

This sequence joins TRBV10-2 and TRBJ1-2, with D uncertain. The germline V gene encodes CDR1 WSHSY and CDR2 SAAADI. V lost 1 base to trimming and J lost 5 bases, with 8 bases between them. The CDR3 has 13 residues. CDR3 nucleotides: TGCGCCAGCAGTGAGTGGAGATGGTATGGCTACACCTTC. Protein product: CASSEWRWYGYTF.

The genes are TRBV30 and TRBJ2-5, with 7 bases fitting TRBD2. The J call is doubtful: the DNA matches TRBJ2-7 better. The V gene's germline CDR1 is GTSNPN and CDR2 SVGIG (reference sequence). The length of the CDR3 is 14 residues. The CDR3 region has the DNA TGTGCCTGGAGTGGCGGGGAGGGGCACTACGAGCAGTACTTC. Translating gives CAWSGGEGHYEQYF.

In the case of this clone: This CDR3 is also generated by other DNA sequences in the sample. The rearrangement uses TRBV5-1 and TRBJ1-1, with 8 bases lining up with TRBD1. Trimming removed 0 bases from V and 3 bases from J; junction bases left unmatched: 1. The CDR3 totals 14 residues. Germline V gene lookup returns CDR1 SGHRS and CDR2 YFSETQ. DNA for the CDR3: TGCGCCAGCAGCTTGGGGACAGGGCACACTGAAGCTTTCTTT. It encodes CASSLGTGHTEAFF.

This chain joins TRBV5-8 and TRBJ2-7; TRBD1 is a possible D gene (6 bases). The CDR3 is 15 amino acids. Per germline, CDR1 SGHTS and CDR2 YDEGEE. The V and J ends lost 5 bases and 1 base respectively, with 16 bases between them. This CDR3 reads CASRTPARGSYEQYF. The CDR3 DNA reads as TGTGCCAGCAGGACCCCGGCTAGGGGGTCCTACGAGCAGTACTTC.

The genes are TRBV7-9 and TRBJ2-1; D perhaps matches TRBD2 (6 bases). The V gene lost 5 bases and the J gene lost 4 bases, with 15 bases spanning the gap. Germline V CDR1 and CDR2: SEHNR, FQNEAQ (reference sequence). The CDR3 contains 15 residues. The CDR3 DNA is TGTGCCAGCAGCCAATCCCGGGGGTTTTACAATGAGCAGTTCTTC. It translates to CASSQSRGFYNEQFF.

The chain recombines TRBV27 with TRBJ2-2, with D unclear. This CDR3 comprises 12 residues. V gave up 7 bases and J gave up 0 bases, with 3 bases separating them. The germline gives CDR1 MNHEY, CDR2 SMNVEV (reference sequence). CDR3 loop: CASTSNTGELFF. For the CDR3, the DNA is TGTGCCAGCACCTCGAACACCGGGGAGCTGTTTTTT.

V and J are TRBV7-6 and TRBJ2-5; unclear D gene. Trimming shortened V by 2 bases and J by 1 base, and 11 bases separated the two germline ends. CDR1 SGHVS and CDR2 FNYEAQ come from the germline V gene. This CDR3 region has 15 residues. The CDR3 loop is CASSLLGVPQETQYF. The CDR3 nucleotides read TGTGCCAGCAGCTTACTTGGAGTCCCCCAAGAGACCCAGTACTTC.

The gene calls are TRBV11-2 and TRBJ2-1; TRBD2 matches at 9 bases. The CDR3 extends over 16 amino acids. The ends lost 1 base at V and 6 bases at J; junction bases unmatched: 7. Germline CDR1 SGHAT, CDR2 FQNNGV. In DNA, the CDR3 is TGTGCCAGCAGCTTAGTCATGCGGGAGGGGGTCAATGAGCAGTTCTTC. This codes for CASSLVMREGVNEQFF. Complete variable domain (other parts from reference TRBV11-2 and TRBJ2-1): EAGVAQSPRYKIIEKRQSVAFWCNPISGHATLYWYQQILGQGPKLLIQFQNNGVVDDSQLPKDRFSAERLKGVDSTLKIQPAKLEDSAVYLCASSLVMREGVNEQFFGPGTRLTVL.

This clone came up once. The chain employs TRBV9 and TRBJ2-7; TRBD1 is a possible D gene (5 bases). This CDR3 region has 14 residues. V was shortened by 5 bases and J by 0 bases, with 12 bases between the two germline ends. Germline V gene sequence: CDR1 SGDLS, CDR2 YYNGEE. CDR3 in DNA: TGTGCCAGCAGTCCCCAGGGCAACTCCTACGAGCAGTACTTC. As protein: CASSPQGNSYEQYF.

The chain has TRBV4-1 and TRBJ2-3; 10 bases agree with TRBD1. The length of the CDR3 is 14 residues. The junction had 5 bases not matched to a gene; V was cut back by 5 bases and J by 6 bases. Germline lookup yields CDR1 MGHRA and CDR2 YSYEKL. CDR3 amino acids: CASSRDRGSDTQYF. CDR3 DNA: TGCGCCAGCAGCAGGGACAGGGGTTCGGATACGCAGTATTTT.

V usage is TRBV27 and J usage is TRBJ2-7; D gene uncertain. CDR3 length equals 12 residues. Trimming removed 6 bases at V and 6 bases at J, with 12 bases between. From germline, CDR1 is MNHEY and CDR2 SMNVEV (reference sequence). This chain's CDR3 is CASSPDSGEQYF. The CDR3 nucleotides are TGTGCCAGCAGCCCCGACTCTGGCGAGCAGTACTTC.

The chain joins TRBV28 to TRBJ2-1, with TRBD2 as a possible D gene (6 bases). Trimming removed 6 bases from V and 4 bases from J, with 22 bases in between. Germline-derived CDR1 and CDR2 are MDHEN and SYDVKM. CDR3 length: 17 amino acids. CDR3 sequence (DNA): TGTGCCAGCAGCCGTAGGGAGCGGGTTACCTTATACAATGAGCAGTTCTTC. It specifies CASSRRERVTLYNEQFF.

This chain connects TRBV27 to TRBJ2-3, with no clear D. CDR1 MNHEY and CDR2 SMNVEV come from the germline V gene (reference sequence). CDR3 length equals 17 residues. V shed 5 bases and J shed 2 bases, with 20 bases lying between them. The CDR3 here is CASSPYPGRRYTDTQYF. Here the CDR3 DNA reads TGTGCCAGCAGTCCCTATCCCGGACGCCGCTACACAGATACGCAGTATTTT.

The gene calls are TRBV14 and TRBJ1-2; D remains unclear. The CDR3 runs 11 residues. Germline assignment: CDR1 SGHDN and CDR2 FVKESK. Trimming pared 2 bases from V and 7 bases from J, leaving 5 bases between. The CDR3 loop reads CASSQSIGYTF. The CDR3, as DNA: TGTGCCAGCAGCCAAAGCATTGGCTACACCTTC.

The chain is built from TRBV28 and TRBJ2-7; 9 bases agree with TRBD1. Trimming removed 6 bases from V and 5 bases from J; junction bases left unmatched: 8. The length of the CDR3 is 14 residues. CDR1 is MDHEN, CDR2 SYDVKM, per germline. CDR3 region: CASSRGQGLDEQYF. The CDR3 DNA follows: TGTGCCAGCAGCCGCGGACAGGGGTTGGACGAGCAGTACTTC.

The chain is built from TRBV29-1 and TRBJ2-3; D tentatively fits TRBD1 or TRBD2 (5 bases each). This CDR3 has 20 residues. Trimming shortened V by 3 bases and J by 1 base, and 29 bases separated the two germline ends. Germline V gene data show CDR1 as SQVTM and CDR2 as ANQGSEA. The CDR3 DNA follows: TGCAGCGTTGAGGTCCTAGCCCTACCTGTGGGGGTTTGGCGCACAGATACGCAGTATTTT. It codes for CSVEVLALPVGVWRTDTQYF.

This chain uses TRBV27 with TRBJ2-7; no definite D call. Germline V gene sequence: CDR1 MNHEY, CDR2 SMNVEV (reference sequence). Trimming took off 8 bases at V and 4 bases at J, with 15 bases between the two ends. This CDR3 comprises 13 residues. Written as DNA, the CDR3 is TGTGCCAGCGCCCCCAAGGTATTTTACGAGCAGTACTTC. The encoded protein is CASAPKVFYEQYF.

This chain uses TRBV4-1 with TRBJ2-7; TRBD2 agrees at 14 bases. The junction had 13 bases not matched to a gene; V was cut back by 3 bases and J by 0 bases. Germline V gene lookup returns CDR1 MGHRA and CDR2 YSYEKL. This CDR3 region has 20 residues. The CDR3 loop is CASSHLNGTSGGRFSYEQYF. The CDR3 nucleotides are TGCGCCAGCAGCCATCTCAATGGGACTAGCGGGGGTCGATTCTCCTACGAGCAGTACTTC.

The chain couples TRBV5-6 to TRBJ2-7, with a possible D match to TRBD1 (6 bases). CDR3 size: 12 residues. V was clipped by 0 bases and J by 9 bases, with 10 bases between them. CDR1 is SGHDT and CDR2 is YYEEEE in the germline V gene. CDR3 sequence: CASSLEQGWQYF. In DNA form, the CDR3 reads TGTGCCAGCAGCTTGGAACAGGGCTGGCAGTACTTC.

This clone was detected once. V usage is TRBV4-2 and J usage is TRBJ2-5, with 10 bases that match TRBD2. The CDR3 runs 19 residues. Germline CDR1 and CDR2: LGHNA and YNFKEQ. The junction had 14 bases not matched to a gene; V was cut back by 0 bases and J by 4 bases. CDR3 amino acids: CASSQEWASGSGLRETQYF. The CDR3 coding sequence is TGTGCCAGCAGCCAAGAATGGGCTAGCGGGAGCGGTCTCCGAGAGACCCAGTACTTC.